This T cell receptor (beta chain) was recovered during a study of blood T cell repertoires in COVID-19. Sequencing used immunoSEQ multiplex PCR; TCRdb keeps in-frame clones, though not all of them. This sample has approximately 270,000 clones, with roughly 80% found just once. Sample: peripheral blood. This TCR was sampled from a person aged 70 to 79 with COVID-19, enrolled during active disease.

The CDR3 DNA reads TGTGCCAGCAGTTTCGCGGGTTCCTACAATGAGCAGTTCTTC. The encoded protein is CASSFAGSYNEQFF. The chain is built from TRBV28 and TRBJ2-1; D is perhaps TRBD2 (5 bases). Per the germline V gene, CDR1 is MDHEN and CDR2 is SYDVKM. V shed 3 bases and J shed 1 base, with 7 bases lying between them. This CDR3 region has 14 residues. Combining the CDR3 with reference TRBV28 and TRBJ2-1 gives the whole variable domain DVKVTQSSRYLVKRTGEKVFLECVQDMDHENMFWYRQDPGLGLRLIYFSYDVKMKEKGDIPEGYSVSREKKERFSLILESASTNQTSMYLCASSFAGSYNEQFFGPGTRLTVL.